Presented here are 18 T cell receptor beta chains from one specimen sequenced in a study of cytomegalovirus exposure and HLA in healthy donors. Primers included in the PCR were 60 Vbeta and 13 Jbeta primers. TCRdb's copy holds only in-frame clones and misses some; the assay was immunoSEQ multiplex PCR. Of fewer than 80,000 clones listed, over 60% are singletons. Sequencing was carried out using PBMCs. The receptor set was obtained from a woman in her thirties in good health and CMV-seronegative.

The V call is TRBV6-1, the J call TRBJ2-2; possible D gene TRBD2, 5 bases. The germline gives CDR1 MNHNS, CDR2 SASEGT. V was trimmed by 1 base and J by 1 base, leaving 7 bases between them. The CDR3 contains 15 residues. CDR3 in amino acids: CASSEERWNTGELFF. The DNA of the CDR3 is TGTGCCAGCAGTGAAGAGCGGTGGAACACCGGGGAGCTGTTTTTT.

The chain employs TRBV9 and TRBJ2-1; TRBD2 matches at 9 bases. The germline V gene encodes CDR1 SGDLS and CDR2 YYNGEE. This CDR3 is built from 17 residues. V lost 3 bases, J lost 9 bases, and 16 bases stayed unmatched. The CDR3 here is CASSDLKVGGLAVEQFF. The CDR3 DNA is TGTGCCAGCAGCGACCTCAAAGTGGGGGGACTAGCCGTTGAGCAGTTCTTC.

This chain joins TRBV5-1 and TRBJ2-3, with 7 bases that match TRBD1. The CDR3 contains 18 residues. CDR1 and CDR2 (germline): SGHRS, YFSETQ. V trimming: 4 bases; J trimming: 0 bases; junction bases outside the gene matches: 14. Written as DNA, the CDR3 is TGCGCCAGCAGCCCCACGGGACAGTTTATTTCTAGCACAGATACGCAGTATTTT. It codes for CASSPTGQFISSTDTQYF.

This sequence joins TRBV19 and TRBJ1-1, with D maybe TRBD1 (6 bases). CDR1 is LNHDA, CDR2 SQIVND, per germline (reference sequence). Trimming took 1 base from V and 0 from J, leaving 18 bases between them. CDR3 size: 18 residues. CDR3 DNA sequence: TGTGCCAGTAGTATAGTCTCGGGGGGGGGCCGTATGAACACTGAAGCTTTCTTT. Amino acids: CASSIVSGGGRMNTEAFF.

The gene calls are TRBV19 and TRBJ2-1; 8 bases line up with TRBD2. V lost 5 bases and J lost 6; bases outside the gene matches: 12. This CDR3 has 16 residues. Per germline, CDR1 LNHDA and CDR2 SQIVND (reference sequence). The DNA for the CDR3 is TGTGCCAGTAGTCTAAGCGGGGGTGGGAGTCGCAATGAGCAGTTCTTC. This gives the protein CASSLSGGGSRNEQFF. Using reference TRBV19 and TRBJ2-1 for the parts outside the CDR3, the full variable domain is DGGITQSPKYLFRKEGQNVTLSCEQNLNHDAMYWYRQDPGQGLRLIYYSQIVNDFQKGDIAEGYSVSREKKESFPLTVTSAQKNPTAFYLCASSLSGGGSRNEQFFGPGTRLTVL.

The chain is built from TRBV6-5 and TRBJ2-5, with a possible D match to TRBD2 (6 bases). The CDR3 is 11 residues long. Germline V CDR1 and CDR2: MNHEY, SVGAGI. Trimming shortened V by 5 bases and J by 7 bases, and 8 bases separated the two germline ends. The DNA for the CDR3 is TGTGCCAGCAGTCACGGGGGGACCCAGTACTTC. Protein sequence: CASSHGGTQYF.

This rearrangement joins TRBV28 to TRBJ2-1; the D gene is possibly TRBD2 (5 bases). The CDR3 is 16 amino acids. Germline CDR1 MDHEN, CDR2 SYDVKM. The V gene lost 4 bases and the J gene lost 0 bases, with 13 bases spanning the gap. The CDR3 DNA reads as TGTGCCAGCAGTTCTAAGGTGGCGGGCTCCTACAATGAGCAGTTCTTC. Protein product: CASSSKVAGSYNEQFF.

CDR3 DNA sequence: TGCGCCAGCAGCCAAGGAGGTCTAGCGGGAGATACGCAGTATTTT. It yields the protein CASSQGGLAGDTQYF. The chain uses TRBV4-1 and TRBJ2-3; 8 nucleotides agree with TRBD2. Germline assignment: CDR1 MGHRA and CDR2 YSYEKL. V was clipped by 1 base and J by 5 bases; unmatched bases: 5. The length of the CDR3 is 15 residues.

This clone was picked up one time. V gene TRBV9 combines with J gene TRBJ1-1; 7 nucleotides align to TRBD1. The germline CDR1 and CDR2 sequences are SGDLS and YYNGEE. The CDR3 sequence is 15 residues long. The trim removed 4 bases at V and 5 bases at J, leaving 11 bases unmatched. The CDR3 loop is CASSFSDRVGTEAFF. The CDR3 nucleotides are TGTGCCAGCAGCTTCTCAGACAGGGTAGGTACTGAAGCTTTCTTT.

The rearrangement links TRBV30 to TRBJ2-3; D uncertain. Looked up from germline, CDR1 is GTSNPN and CDR2 is SVGIG (reference sequence). With 0 bases removed from V and 6 bases from J, the gap between germline ends came to 10 bases. The CDR3 covers 13 residues. CDR3 loop: CAWSVRGPDTQYF. CDR3 in DNA: TGTGCCTGGAGTGTACGAGGTCCGGATACGCAGTATTTT.

V gene TRBV19 combines with J gene TRBJ1-3, with D maybe TRBD1 (5 bases). The CDR3 loop spans 14 amino acids. Trimming removed 2 bases from V and 2 bases from J, with 7 bases in between. Germline V gene sequence: CDR1 LNHDA, CDR2 SQIVND (reference sequence). In DNA form, the CDR3 reads TGTGCCAGTAGTATAAGGGGAACTGGAAACACCATATATTTT. Translated: CASSIRGTGNTIYF.

The chain has TRBV15 and TRBJ2-1, with a possible D match to TRBD2 (7 bases). V lost 6 bases, J lost 7 bases, and 22 bases lay in between. The CDR3 is 16 residues long. Germline V gene lookup returns CDR1 LNHNV and CDR2 YYDKDF (reference sequence). The CDR3 loop is CATRGGRGRVQNEQFF. For the CDR3, the DNA is TGTGCCACCAGAGGTGGGAGGGGGAGAGTACAAAATGAGCAGTTCTTC.

This chain connects TRBV14 to TRBJ2-3; D ambiguous. CDR3 length equals 15 residues. Germline V gene data show CDR1 as SGHDN and CDR2 as FVKESK. Trimming left V 0 bases short and J 0 bases short, with 7 bases between. The CDR3 nucleotides read TGTGCCAGCAGCCAAGATGTTGAGAGCACAGATACGCAGTATTTT. It yields the protein CASSQDVESTDTQYF.

The rearrangement joins TRBV4-3 to TRBJ2-3; a possible D gene is TRBD1 (6 bases). Trimming removed 1 base from V and 2 bases from J, with 19 bases in between. The CDR3 is made up of 18 amino acids. The V gene's germline CDR1 is LGHNA and CDR2 YSLEER. The DNA for the CDR3 is TGCGCCAGCAGCCAAGGTGGTTTGGGAAGGGGGTACACAGATACGCAGTATTTT. Its protein product is CASSQGGLGRGYTDTQYF.

CDR3 DNA: TGTGCCAGCAGTTCGGGACTAGTTGAGAGCGAGCAGTACTTC. It yields the protein CASSSGLVESEQYF. The chain combines TRBV28 with TRBJ2-5; 8 bases agree with TRBD2. The J call may be incorrect, as the DNA end agrees better with TRBJ2-7. The germline V gene has CDR1 MDHEN and CDR2 SYDVKM. This CDR3 is built from 14 residues.

The chain's CDR3 is CASKREGANQETQYF. CDR3 in DNA: TGTGCCAGCAAACGAGAAGGAGCGAATCAAGAGACCCAGTACTTC. J is TRBJ2-5 and V is TRBV6-6; D unresolved. The CDR3 has 15 amino acids. V was trimmed by 7 bases and J by 2 bases, leaving 17 bases between them. Germline V gene sequence: CDR1 MNHNY, CDR2 SVGAGI (reference sequence).

The chain couples TRBV30 to TRBJ2-5, with D possibly being TRBD2 (5 bases). Trimming cost V 4 bases and J 1 base, with 7 bases left between them. The germline CDR1 and CDR2 sequences are GTSNPN and SVGIG (reference sequence). This CDR3 spans 12 amino acids. CDR3 protein: CAWTRVQETQYF. The DNA for the CDR3 is TGTGCCTGGACGAGGGTCCAAGAGACCCAGTACTTC. Filled out from reference TRBV30 and TRBJ2-5, the complete variable domain reads SQTIHQWPATLVQPVGSPLSLECTVEGTSNPNLYWYRQAAGRGLQLLFYSVGIGQISSEVPQNLSASRPQDRQFILSSKKLLLSDSGFYLCAWTRVQETQYFGPGTRLLVL.

This clone was counted a few times. This sequence joins TRBV18 and TRBJ2-7, with D perhaps TRBD1 (6 bases). V dropped 2 bases and J dropped 3 bases, with 11 bases sitting between them. The germline CDR1 and CDR2 sequences are KGHSH and LQKENI. The CDR3 is made up of 14 amino acids. DNA for the CDR3: TGTGCCAGCTCACCATTAAAAGGGGGCTACGAGCAGTACTTC. This codes for CASSPLKGGYEQYF.